These 5 T cell receptor beta chains originate from one sample sequenced in a study of blood T cell repertoires in COVID-19. Assay used: immunoSEQ multiplex PCR; TCRdb lists only in-frame clones, some missing. Among approximately 180,000 clones listed, 80% to 90% were seen once. The sample consisted of peripheral blood. These receptors were collected from a human donor with active or convalescent COVID-19. The donor label of this sample is uncertain.

The rearrangement links TRBV7-2 to TRBJ2-6; possible D gene TRBD2, 6 bases. CDR1 and CDR2 from the germline V gene are SGHTA and FQGNSA. The CDR3 runs 17 residues. Trimming cost V 2 bases and J 0 bases, with 11 bases left between them. This chain's CDR3 is CASSLRAGASGANVLTF. DNA for the CDR3: TGTGCCAGCAGCTTACGAGCGGGCGCCTCTGGGGCCAACGTCCTGACTTTC.

The J gene is TRBJ1-2, the V gene TRBV30; TRBD1 is a possible D gene (6 bases). CDR1 GTSNPN and CDR2 SVGIG come from the germline V gene (reference sequence). V shed 3 bases and J shed 3 bases, with 20 bases lying between them. The CDR3 spans 16 residues. CDR3 amino acids: CAWSDLLTGSDYGYTF. In DNA, the CDR3 is TGTGCCTGGAGCGACCTCCTGACAGGTTCCGACTATGGCTACACCTTC.

The V call is TRBV7-9, the J call TRBJ2-4, with D tentatively TRBD2 (6 bases). Germline V gives CDR1 SEHNR, CDR2 FQNEAQ (reference sequence). The V and J ends lost 5 bases and 0 bases respectively, with 17 bases between them. The CDR3 covers 17 residues. CDR3: CASSPLGGALAKNIQYF. The CDR3 coding sequence is TGTGCCAGCAGCCCCCTCGGGGGTGCACTAGCCAAAAACATTCAGTACTTC.

V usage is TRBV11-2 and J usage is TRBJ2-7, with 7 bases matching TRBD1. Looked up from germline, CDR1 is SGHAT and CDR2 is FQNNGV. This CDR3 is built from 15 residues. V was pared by 5 bases and J by 2 bases, with 9 bases of the junction left unmatched. The CDR3 here is CASSGLNRGPYEQYF. CDR3 nucleotides: TGTGCCAGCAGCGGCCTTAACAGGGGCCCCTACGAGCAGTACTTC.

Only a few counts were recorded for this clone. The chain's CDR3 is CASSPAGGYSYEQYF. For the CDR3, the DNA is TGTGCCAGCAGTCCCGCGGGGGGCTACTCCTACGAGCAGTACTTC. V gene TRBV6-6 combines with J gene TRBJ2-7, with 8 bases lining up with TRBD2. Germline CDR1 and CDR2: MNHNY and SVGAGI (reference sequence). CDR3 length equals 15 residues. V gave up 5 bases and J gave up 0 bases; unmatched junction bases: 6.